These 27 T cell receptor beta chains were sequenced from one sample in a study of identical twins. One entry per CDR3 protein, called by TCRdb with MiXCR from the 5' RACE reads. The table includes roughly 770,000 distinct CDR3 sequences, 15% to 20% detected once. The sample was also reused in another study, on T cells expressing NK-cell markers.

The sequencing input was PBMCs. These receptor sequences come from a woman under 30 in good health.

V gene TRBV20-1 combines with J gene TRBJ2-5; 10 positions agree with TRBD2. The CDR3 has 16 residues. Trimming removed 5 bases from V and 5 bases from J; junction bases left unmatched: 14. Germline V CDR1 and CDR2: DFQATT, SNEGSKA (reference sequence). CDR3 coding DNA: TGCAGTGCTCCGACATCCCCTAGCGGGAGAGGGGAGACCCAGTACTTC. Protein product: CSAPTSPSGRGETQYF.

This clonotype was seen a few times. The rearrangement uses TRBV4-1 and TRBJ2-5, with TRBD2 matching over 9 bases. Germline V lookup: CDR1 MGHRA, CDR2 YSYEKL. The ends lost 0 bases at V and 2 bases at J; junction bases unmatched: 4. The CDR3 contains 16 residues. The CDR3 DNA follows: TGCGCCAGCAGCCAAGAGGCGGGAGGGCATCAAGAGACCCAGTACTTC. Translating it yields CASSQEAGGHQETQYF.

This chain connects TRBV20-1 to TRBJ2-7, with D uncertain. V was clipped by 0 bases and J by 9 bases, with 12 bases between them. This CDR3 contains 12 residues. Per germline, CDR1 DFQATT and CDR2 SNEGSKA (reference sequence). The chain's CDR3 is CSARDHSVGQYF. In DNA form, the CDR3 reads TGCAGTGCTAGAGATCACTCCGTAGGGCAGTACTTC.

This clonotype was seen a few times. This chain links TRBV29-1 with TRBJ2-1; D is unresolved. Germline CDR1 reads SQVTM; CDR2 reads ANQGSEA. V gave up 4 bases and J gave up 7 bases, with 11 bases separating them. This CDR3 contains 12 residues. CDR3 bases: TGCAGCGTTGGCCGGCGGAGTAATGAGCAGTTCTTC. It yields the protein CSVGRRSNEQFF.

V usage is TRBV15 and J usage is TRBJ2-1; D not resolved. V lost 0 bases and J lost 10, with 4 bases in between. From germline, CDR1 is LNHNV and CDR2 YYDKDF (reference sequence). The CDR3 totals 11 residues. The CDR3 sequence is CATSREREQFF. The DNA of the CDR3 is TGTGCCACCAGCAGAGAGCGGGAGCAGTTCTTC.

This clonotype has more than one count but fewer than ten. This chain uses TRBV7-2 with TRBJ2-3; 10 bases fit TRBD2. The CDR3 totals 17 residues. Trimming took 2 bases from V and 3 from J; bases not matched to a gene: 8. The germline CDR1 and CDR2 sequences are SGHTA and FQGNSA. CDR3 in DNA: TGTGCCAGCAGCTTAAGTGGGAGCGGGAGGGCAACAGATACGCAGTATTTT. It codes for CASSLSGSGRATDTQYF.

CDR3 sequence: CSVPVASYNEQFF. Here the CDR3 DNA reads TGCAGCGTACCCGTAGCCTCCTACAATGAGCAGTTCTTC. The chain couples TRBV29-1 to TRBJ2-1; D call uncertain. The ends were cut back, 6 bases at V and 0 bases at J, with 9 bases in the middle. Germline V lookup: CDR1 SQVTM, CDR2 ANQGSEA. The length of the CDR3 is 13 residues.

The J gene is TRBJ2-5, the V gene TRBV11-2; D gene unclear. This CDR3 is built from 13 residues. V was shortened by 7 bases and J by 3 bases, with 12 bases between the two germline ends. Germline assignment: CDR1 SGHAT and CDR2 FQNNGV. CDR3 in amino acids: CASNFGSKETQYF. In DNA form, the CDR3 reads TGTGCCAGCAACTTCGGAAGCAAAGAGACCCAGTACTTC.

A few counts support this clonotype. The rearrangement uses TRBV6-2 or TRBV6-3 and TRBJ1-2; D call uncertain. The CDR3 covers 13 residues. V lost 2 bases to trimming and J lost 7 bases, with 11 bases between them. Per germline, CDR1 MNHEY and CDR2 SVGEGT. CDR3 sequence: CASSYGVTGGYTF. CDR3 DNA sequence: TGTGCCAGCAGTTACGGCGTTACGGGTGGCTACACCTTC.

The rearrangement joins TRBV10-3 to TRBJ2-3, with no clear D. Germline V CDR1 and CDR2: ENHRY, SYGVKD. This CDR3 spans 16 amino acids. The ends were cut back, 2 bases at V and 0 bases at J, with 12 bases in the middle. The CDR3 loop is CAISETRSTSTDTQYF. The CDR3 region has the DNA TGTGCCATCAGTGAGACCCGTTCAACTAGCACAGATACGCAGTATTTT.

This clonotype was counted a few times. DNA for the CDR3: TGCAGCGTTGAGGGACAGAAGGACTCCTACAATGAGCAGTTCTTC. This encodes CSVEGQKDSYNEQFF. The chain employs TRBV29-1 and TRBJ2-1; 7 bases are a match to TRBD1. V was pared by 3 bases and J by 0 bases, with 5 bases of the junction left unmatched. CDR3 length equals 15 residues. Germline V CDR1 and CDR2: SQVTM, ANQGSEA.

As to this clonotype: Germline is not matched at one junction end, which may reflect a read error. J is TRBJ2-5 and V is TRBV20-1; either TRBD1 or TRBD2 may fit D (6 bases each). The CDR3 runs 13 residues. Germline values: CDR1 DFQATT, CDR2 SNEGSKA (reference sequence). The CDR3 sequence: CSAREHTGGTHVF. CDR3 DNA sequence: TGCAGTGCTAGAGAACATACCGGAGGGACACATGTCTTC.

The V gene is TRBV6-1, the J gene TRBJ1-2; D may be TRBD1 (5 bases). With 4 bases removed from V and 0 bases from J, the gap between germline ends came to 6 bases. The CDR3 contains 13 residues. CDR1 and CDR2 (germline): MNHNS, SASEGT. The CDR3 is CASSGTTNYGYTF. As DNA, the CDR3 is TGTGCCAGCAGTGGGACAACTAACTATGGCTACACCTTC.

J is TRBJ2-3 and V is TRBV3-1; D remains unclear. Germline assignment: CDR1 LGHDT and CDR2 YNNKEL (reference sequence). V shed 3 bases and J shed 5 bases, with 9 bases lying between them. CDR3 length: 13 residues. CDR3 amino acids: CASSQSPRDTQYF. The CDR3 nucleotides are TGTGCCAGCAGCCAGTCCCCCAGAGATACGCAGTATTTT.

This clonotype was recorded once. This sequence joins TRBV28 and TRBJ2-1; D gene unclear. The CDR3 covers 13 residues. Trimming cost V 9 bases and J 0 bases, with 9 bases left between them. Germline V lookup: CDR1 MDHEN, CDR2 SYDVKM. This CDR3 is CASCLTSYNEQFF. The CDR3 DNA is TGTGCCAGTTGCCTAACCTCCTACAATGAGCAGTTCTTC. The variable domain in full, completed from reference TRBV28 and TRBJ2-1, reads DVKVTQSSRYLVKRTGEKVFLECVQDMDHENMFWYRQDPGLGLRLIYFSYDVKMKEKGDIPEGYSVSREKKERFSLILESASTNQTSMYLCASCLTSYNEQFFGPGTRLTVL.

The chain links TRBV20-1 to TRBJ1-2, with a tentative D call TRBD1 (5 bases). CDR3 length: 13 residues. Trimming cost V 0 bases and J 3 bases, with 8 bases left between them. Germline CDR1 DFQATT, CDR2 SNEGSKA (reference sequence). The CDR3 reads CSAREQEDYGYTF. Written as DNA, the CDR3 is TGCAGTGCTAGAGAACAGGAGGACTATGGCTACACCTTC.

The V and J genes are TRBV5-1 and TRBJ2-1, with 7 bases identical to TRBD2. The V gene end was trimmed by 2 bases and the J gene end by 10 bases; junction bases not matched to a gene: 9. The germline CDR1 and CDR2 sequences are SGHRS and YFSETQ. The CDR3 loop spans 14 amino acids. CDR3 sequence reads: CASSFGGGPREQFF. DNA for the CDR3: TGCGCCAGCAGCTTCGGGGGAGGGCCGCGGGAGCAGTTCTTC.

The V call is TRBV12-3 or TRBV12-4, the J call TRBJ1-4; 7 nucleotides line up with TRBD1. This CDR3 is 15 amino acids long. With 4 bases clipped from V and 4 bases from J, the junction kept 6 bases outside the gene matches. CDR3 loop: CASSSPGTDNEKLFF. The CDR3 DNA sequence: TGTGCCAGCAGTTCACCCGGGACAGATAATGAAAAACTGTTTTTT.

This clonotype was found a few times. The V and J genes are TRBV20-1 and TRBJ2-1, with 10 positions matching TRBD2. Germline loops: CDR1 DFQATT, CDR2 SNEGSKA (reference sequence). The trim removed 5 bases at V and 4 bases at J, leaving 5 bases unmatched. This CDR3 has 14 residues. The CDR3 loop is CSASLAGEYNEQFF. CDR3 coding DNA: TGCAGTGCTTCTCTAGCGGGGGAATACAATGAGCAGTTCTTC.

The J gene is TRBJ2-1, the V gene TRBV6-2 or TRBV6-3; 10 nucleotides agree with TRBD2. Germline CDR1 is MNHEY and CDR2 is SVGEGT. The CDR3 extends over 16 amino acids. V shed 0 bases and J 3 bases; nucleotides not matched to a gene: 2. CDR3 in DNA: TGTGCCAGCAGTTACTCGTGGACTAGCGGCTACAATGAGCAGTTCTTC. Translated, it gives CASSYSWTSGYNEQFF.

The chain links TRBV29-1 to TRBJ2-1; D possibly corresponds to TRBD2 (5 bases). Trimming stripped 4 bases from V and 6 bases from J, with 16 bases between. The CDR3 contains 14 residues. Germline assignment: CDR1 SQVTM and CDR2 ANQGSEA. In DNA form, the CDR3 reads TGCAGCGTTGTGTGGACTGAATATGGCAATGAGCAGTTCTTC. Protein: CSVVWTEYGNEQFF.

This chain connects TRBV20-1 to TRBJ2-5; D remains ambiguous. The CDR3 is made up of 13 amino acids. The V and J ends lost 6 bases and 1 base respectively, with 12 bases between them. The germline V gene has CDR1 DFQATT and CDR2 SNEGSKA (reference sequence). Written as DNA, the CDR3 is TGCAGTGCGCCACAACGGCTCCAAGAGACCCAGTACTTC. Translation gives CSAPQRLQETQYF.

There are a few counts of this clonotype. J is TRBJ1-1 and V is TRBV7-8; 7 positions agree with TRBD1. This CDR3 has 14 amino acids. Germline lookup yields CDR1 SGHVS and CDR2 FQNEAQ. Trimming at V came to 4 bases and at J to 8 bases, leaving 10 bases not matched to a gene. DNA for the CDR3: TGTGCCAGCAGCTCGTCGCAGGGGGGACGAGAAGCTTTCTTT. Residues: CASSSSQGGREAFF.

V usage is TRBV20-1 and J usage is TRBJ1-1, with unresolved D. Germline V gene lookup returns CDR1 DFQATT and CDR2 SNEGSKA (reference sequence). V was trimmed by 1 base and J by 11 bases, leaving 11 bases between them. This CDR3 spans 11 amino acids. The CDR3 loop reads CSARVDREAFF. DNA of the CDR3: TGCAGTGCTAGAGTCGACCGTGAGGCTTTCTTT.

In this sample, this clonotype turned up a few times. The germline gene is not matched at one end of the junction; a read error may be the cause. The chain employs TRBV7-7 and TRBJ1-1, with 7 bases that match TRBD1. The CDR3 contains 13 residues. Germline CDR1 reads SSHAT; CDR2 reads FNYEAQ (reference sequence). CDR3: CASSPLDRIEAFF. The DNA of the CDR3 is TGTGCTAGCAGCCCTCTGGACAGGATTGAAGCTTTCTTT. Based on the CDR3 plus reference TRBV7-7 and TRBJ1-1, the full variable domain is GAGVSQSPRYKVTKRGQDVTLRCDPISSHATLYWYQQALGQGPEFLTYFNYEAQPDKSGLPSDRFSAERPEGSISTLTIQRTEQRDSAMYRCASSPLDRIEAFFGQGTRLTVV.

This clonotype was seen ten or more times. V and J are TRBV12-3 or TRBV12-4 and TRBJ1-2; maybe TRBD1 (6 bases). CDR3 length: 16 amino acids. V was pared by 8 bases and J by 1 base, with 20 bases between. The CDR3 loop reads CASGLQGRDFNYGYTF. The DNA for the CDR3 is TGTGCCAGCGGCTTGCAGGGGCGAGATTTTAACTATGGCTACACCTTC.

The chain couples TRBV6-1 to TRBJ2-7; a possible D gene is TRBD2 (5 bases). The CDR3 contains 14 residues. The V gene's germline CDR1 is MNHNS and CDR2 SASEGT. The ends were cut back, 6 bases at V and 0 bases at J, with 12 bases in the middle. The CDR3, as DNA: TGTGCCAGCAGCCCGATAGCGAGCTCCTACGAGCAGTACTTC. Its protein product is CASSPIASSYEQYF.